A selection of T cell receptor beta chains follows, all from one sample in a study of early T cells in non-severe SARS-CoV-2 infection. TCRdb recomputed calls from the 5' RACE reads with MiXCR, one row per CDR3 protein. The profile covers about 83,000 distinct CDR3 sequences, with about 10% appearing a single time and around 8% taken by the ten largest. The specimen was whole blood, collected at baseline. The receptors stem from an adult who was a healthcare worker with PCR-confirmed SARS-CoV-2 infection or an uninfected control (not recorded which). Each CDR3 is given with its conserved first and last residue. Each record gives: J gene, D gene, V gene, CDR3 length, clone size, CDR3 protein, CDR3 DNA. A D gene is named only where the DNA matches it firmly. Clone size is shown for a subset of rows, as once, few, many or a class of expanded clone.

j_call: TRBJ2-3; d_call: NA; v_call: TRBV9; cdr3_length: 14; clone_size: NA; cdr3_aa: CASSATTLGDTQYF; cdr3_nt: TGTGCCAGCAGCGCGACTACTTTGGGAGATACGCAGTATTTT
j_call: TRBJ2-1; d_call: NA; v_call: TRBV6-1; cdr3_length: 15; clone_size: few; cdr3_aa: CASHEGSVWWLEQFF; cdr3_nt: TGTGCCAGTCACGAGGGCAGCGTCTGGTGGCTCGAGCAGTTCTTC
j_call: TRBJ2-1; d_call: NA; v_call: TRBV6-5; cdr3_length: 14; clone_size: few; cdr3_aa: CASSSGPAKSEQFF; cdr3_nt: TGTGCCAGCAGTTCAGGTCCCGCGAAGAGTGAGCAGTTCTTC
j_call: TRBJ2-2; d_call: NA; v_call: TRBV7-6; cdr3_length: 16; clone_size: few; cdr3_aa: CASSASLFANTGELFF; cdr3_nt: TGTGCCAGCAGCGCCAGCCTCTTCGCGAACACCGGGGAGCTGTTTTTT
j_call: TRBJ1-5; d_call: TRBD1; v_call: TRBV6-6; cdr3_length: 17; clone_size: NA; cdr3_aa: CASSYIGQGDSNQPQHF; cdr3_nt: TGTGCCAGCAGTTACATCGGACAGGGGGATAGCAATCAGCCCCAGCATTTT
j_call: TRBJ1-6; d_call: NA; v_call: TRBV6-6; cdr3_length: 14; clone_size: NA; cdr3_aa: CASSYSSGDSPLHF; cdr3_nt: TGTGCCAGCAGTTACTCGAGTGGGGATTCACCCCTCCACTTT
j_call: TRBJ1-1; d_call: NA; v_call: TRBV12-3/TRBV12-4; cdr3_length: 16; clone_size: NA; cdr3_aa: CASSLASGNRNTEAFF; cdr3_nt: TGTGCCAGCAGTTTAGCTTCGGGGAACAGGAACACTGAAGCTTTCTTT
j_call: TRBJ2-1; d_call: NA; v_call: TRBV14; cdr3_length: 13; clone_size: NA; cdr3_aa: CASSQSVSNEQFF; cdr3_nt: TGTGCCAGCAGCCAAAGTGTCTCCAATGAGCAGTTCTTC
j_call: TRBJ1-3; d_call: NA; v_call: TRBV12-3/TRBV12-4; cdr3_length: 14; clone_size: NA; cdr3_aa: CASNRNGPGNTIYF; cdr3_nt: TGTGCCAGCAATAGAAACGGGCCTGGAAACACCATATATTTT
j_call: TRBJ2-6; d_call: NA; v_call: TRBV7-3; cdr3_length: 15; clone_size: many; cdr3_aa: CASSLQAYGANVLTF; cdr3_nt: TGTGCCAGCAGCTTACAGGCGTATGGGGCCAACGTCCTGACTTTC
j_call: TRBJ1-1; d_call: NA; v_call: TRBV7-2; cdr3_length: 13; clone_size: many; cdr3_aa: CASSAAVQGSAFF; cdr3_nt: TGTGCCAGCAGCGCGGCAGTCCAGGGGAGCGCTTTCTTT
j_call: TRBJ2-7; d_call: NA; v_call: TRBV18; cdr3_length: 14; clone_size: medium-sized; cdr3_aa: CASSPIVGGYEQYF; cdr3_nt: TGTGCCAGCTCACCGATCGTAGGAGGGTACGAGCAGTACTTC
j_call: TRBJ1-1; d_call: NA; v_call: TRBV20-1; cdr3_length: 14; clone_size: few; cdr3_aa: CSARDGSQNTEAFF; cdr3_nt: TGCAGTGCTAGAGATGGGAGTCAGAACACTGAAGCTTTCTTT
j_call: TRBJ2-3; d_call: NA; v_call: TRBV27; cdr3_length: 13; clone_size: many; cdr3_aa: CASSLANTDTQYF; cdr3_nt: TGTGCCAGCAGTTTGGCAAACACAGATACGCAGTATTTT
j_call: TRBJ2-4; d_call: TRBD1; v_call: TRBV6-1; cdr3_length: 12; clone_size: many; cdr3_aa: CASGQGVNIQYF; cdr3_nt: TGTGCCAGCGGACAGGGGGTGAACATTCAGTACTTC
j_call: TRBJ2-7; d_call: NA; v_call: TRBV19; cdr3_length: 11; clone_size: few; cdr3_aa: CASYTDSEQYF; cdr3_nt: TGTGCCAGCTATACTGATTCCGAGCAGTACTTC
j_call: TRBJ1-5; d_call: NA; v_call: TRBV18; cdr3_length: 13; clone_size: once; cdr3_aa: CASSPGENQPQHF; cdr3_nt: TGTGCCAGCTCACCGGGGGAGAATCAGCCCCAGCATTTT
j_call: TRBJ1-5; d_call: NA; v_call: TRBV6-1; cdr3_length: 14; clone_size: many; cdr3_aa: CASSELDSNQPQHF; cdr3_nt: TGTGCCAGCAGTGAATTGGATAGCAATCAGCCCCAGCATTTT
j_call: TRBJ2-1; d_call: TRBD2; v_call: TRBV6-4; cdr3_length: 15; clone_size: few; cdr3_aa: CARGETSGMLNEQFF; cdr3_nt: TGTGCCAGGGGGGAGACTAGCGGGATGTTGAATGAGCAGTTCTTC
j_call: TRBJ2-7; d_call: TRBD1; v_call: TRBV4-1; cdr3_length: 17; clone_size: NA; cdr3_aa: CASSQSPARDRVREQYF; cdr3_nt: TGCGCCAGCAGCCAAAGTCCCGCCCGGGACAGGGTGAGGGAGCAGTACTTC
j_call: TRBJ2-4; d_call: NA; v_call: TRBV28; cdr3_length: 16; clone_size: many; cdr3_aa: CASSLGTSPAKNIQYF; cdr3_nt: TGTGCCAGCAGTTTAGGGACAAGCCCAGCCAAAAACATTCAGTACTTC
j_call: TRBJ2-5; d_call: TRBD2; v_call: TRBV3-1; cdr3_length: 18; clone_size: many; cdr3_aa: CASSQGGTSGRRSQTQYF; cdr3_nt: TGTGCCAGCAGCCAAGGTGGGACTAGCGGGAGGCGCTCACAGACCCAGTACTTC
j_call: TRBJ2-5; d_call: NA; v_call: TRBV6-5; cdr3_length: 13; clone_size: few; cdr3_aa: CASSRGRQETQYF; cdr3_nt: TGTGCCAGTTCCAGGGGCAGGCAAGAGACCCAGTACTTC
j_call: TRBJ1-1; d_call: TRBD1; v_call: TRBV7-9; cdr3_length: 13; clone_size: NA; cdr3_aa: CASSSTGVVEAFF; cdr3_nt: TGTGCCAGCAGCTCAACAGGGGTTGTTGAAGCTTTCTTT
j_call: TRBJ2-7; d_call: NA; v_call: TRBV3-2; cdr3_length: 15; clone_size: NA; cdr3_aa: CASSLSGGSSYEQYF; cdr3_nt: TGTGCCAGCAGCCTCTCTGGGGGGAGCTCCTACGAGCAGTACTTC
j_call: TRBJ2-3; d_call: TRBD1; v_call: TRBV27; cdr3_length: 14; clone_size: many; cdr3_aa: CASSYVTGTDTQYF; cdr3_nt: TGTGCCAGCAGTTATGTGACAGGGACAGATACGCAGTATTTT
j_call: TRBJ2-1; d_call: NA; v_call: TRBV11-3; cdr3_length: 16; clone_size: NA; cdr3_aa: CASSPPGTNSYNEQFF; cdr3_nt: TGTGCCAGCAGCCCCCCCGGGACAAACTCCTACAATGAGCAGTTCTTC
j_call: TRBJ2-3; d_call: NA; v_call: TRBV10-3; cdr3_length: 14; clone_size: few; cdr3_aa: CAISAGGDTDTQYF; cdr3_nt: TGTGCCATCAGTGCCGGGGGAGACACAGATACGCAGTATTTT
j_call: TRBJ1-5; d_call: NA; v_call: TRBV27; cdr3_length: 17; clone_size: NA; cdr3_aa: CASSPFGGGEVNQPQHF; cdr3_nt: TGTGCCAGCAGTCCATTTGGCGGGGGGGAAGTCAATCAGCCCCAGCATTTT
j_call: TRBJ2-1; d_call: NA; v_call: TRBV20-1; cdr3_length: 13; clone_size: many; cdr3_aa: CSAREVGVAVGFF; cdr3_nt: TGCAGTGCTAGAGAAGTAGGGGTGGCAGTCGGGTTCTTC
j_call: TRBJ2-7; d_call: NA; v_call: TRBV20-1; cdr3_length: 12; clone_size: few; cdr3_aa: CSARDGSVEQYF; cdr3_nt: TGCAGTGCTAGGGACGGCTCTGTAGAGCAGTACTTC
j_call: TRBJ2-5; d_call: TRBD1; v_call: TRBV7-2; cdr3_length: 14; clone_size: few; cdr3_aa: CASRKGQAQETQYF; cdr3_nt: TGTGCCAGCAGAAAGGGACAGGCCCAAGAGACCCAGTACTTC
j_call: TRBJ2-1; d_call: NA; v_call: TRBV7-8; cdr3_length: 15; clone_size: few; cdr3_aa: CASSLDPGLYNEQFF; cdr3_nt: TGTGCCAGCAGCTTAGATCCCGGCCTATACAATGAGCAGTTCTTC
j_call: TRBJ2-7; d_call: NA; v_call: TRBV27; cdr3_length: 15; clone_size: NA; cdr3_aa: CASSHSQPRSYEQYF; cdr3_nt: TGTGCCAGCAGTCACAGCCAGCCCCGATCTTACGAGCAGTACTTC
j_call: TRBJ2-1; d_call: NA; v_call: TRBV9; cdr3_length: 11; clone_size: few; cdr3_aa: CASSPGALQFF; cdr3_nt: TGTGCCAGCAGCCCGGGAGCGTTGCAGTTCTTC
j_call: TRBJ1-5; d_call: TRBD1; v_call: TRBV4-2; cdr3_length: 14; clone_size: many; cdr3_aa: CASSQFTGDQPQHF; cdr3_nt: TGTGCCAGCAGCCAATTCACAGGGGATCAGCCCCAGCATTTT
j_call: TRBJ2-7; d_call: NA; v_call: TRBV28; cdr3_length: 13; clone_size: NA; cdr3_aa: CASSLVETYEQYF; cdr3_nt: TGTGCCAGCAGTTTAGTGGAAACCTACGAGCAGTACTTC
j_call: TRBJ2-3; d_call: TRBD1; v_call: TRBV10-2; cdr3_length: 11; clone_size: many; cdr3_aa: CASSARTGMNF; cdr3_nt: TGCGCCAGCAGTGCCAGGACAGGGATGAATTTT
j_call: TRBJ1-1; d_call: TRBD1; v_call: TRBV28; cdr3_length: 14; clone_size: few; cdr3_aa: CASSNGQEWTEAFF; cdr3_nt: TGTGCCAGCAGTAACGGACAGGAATGGACTGAAGCTTTCTTT
j_call: TRBJ2-2; d_call: NA; v_call: TRBV6-6; cdr3_length: 14; clone_size: few; cdr3_aa: CASSTVANTGELFF; cdr3_nt: TGTGCCAGCAGTACGGTTGCGAACACCGGGGAGCTGTTTTTT